In this sample, the clone carrying this T cell receptor (beta chain) turned up many times. What it binds is not known. The ends were cut back, 3 bases at V and 4 bases at J, with 10 bases in the middle. This CDR3 is 12 amino acids long. Germline CDR1 reads DFQATT; CDR2 reads SNEGSKA (reference sequence). The entry originates in a study of T cells in Graves' hyperthyroidism and ophthalmopathy. Overall study findings and caveats: Blood samples included most of the expanded thyroid clonotypes exceeding 0.001.

Ophthalmopathy patients showed a Clinical Activity Score of at least 3, NOSPECS grade of at least 4 and duration under 3 months. The source material, RNA transcripts, was used to amplify TCR beta CDR3 regions. An initial round of RT-PCR targeting the TCR CDR3 relied on the HTBI primer set. TCRdb reprocessed the multiplex PCR reads with MiXCR, giving one entry per CDR3 protein. Of about 350,000 distinct CDR3 sequences listed, over 15% were seen once; the top ten hold around a sixth. Material for sequencing was blood. This rearrangement joins TRBV20-1 to TRBJ2-7; D may be TRBD2 (6 bases). The source is a middle-aged woman with Graves' ophthalmopathy. CDR3: CSASPRGYEQYF. DNA for the CDR3: TGCAGTGCTAGCCCCCGGGGGTACGAGCAGTACTTC.